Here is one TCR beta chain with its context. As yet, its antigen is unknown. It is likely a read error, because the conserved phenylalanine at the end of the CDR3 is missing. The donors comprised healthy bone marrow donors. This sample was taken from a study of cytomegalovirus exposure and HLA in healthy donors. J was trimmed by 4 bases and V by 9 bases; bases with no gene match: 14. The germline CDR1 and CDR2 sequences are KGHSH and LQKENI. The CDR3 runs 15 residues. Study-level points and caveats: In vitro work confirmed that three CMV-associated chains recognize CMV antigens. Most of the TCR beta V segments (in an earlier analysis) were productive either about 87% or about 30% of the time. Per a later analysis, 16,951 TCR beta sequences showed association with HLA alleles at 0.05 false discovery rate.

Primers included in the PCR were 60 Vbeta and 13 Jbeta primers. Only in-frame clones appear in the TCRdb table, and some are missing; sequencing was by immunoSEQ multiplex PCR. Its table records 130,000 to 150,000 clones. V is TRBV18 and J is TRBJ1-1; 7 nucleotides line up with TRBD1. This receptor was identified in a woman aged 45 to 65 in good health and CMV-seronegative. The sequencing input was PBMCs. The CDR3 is CASPDKTGSGTEAFL. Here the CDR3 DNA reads TGTGCCAGTCCCGATAAGACAGGGTCAGGCACTGAAGCTTTCCTT.